Presented here are 23 T cell receptor beta chains from one specimen sequenced in a study of cytomegalovirus exposure and HLA in healthy donors. Both 60 Vbeta primers and 13 Jbeta primers went into the PCR. Libraries were prepared by immunoSEQ multiplex PCR; TCRdb keeps only in-frame clonotypes and omits some of them. The data show 150,000 to 200,000 clones, with roughly 77% seen just once and 2% to 2.5% held by the top ten. Sequencing was carried out using PBMCs. These receptors all come from a woman in her 30s in good health and CMV-seropositive.

This clone was found a few times. The chain recombines TRBV11-2 with TRBJ1-2; D remains unclear. There are 15 residues in the CDR3. The V gene's germline CDR1 is SGHAT and CDR2 FQNNGV. V lost 8 bases, J lost 4 bases, and 20 bases lay in between. The CDR3 nucleotides read TGTGCCAGCCGCCTCTTGGGGAGGGCGGCCTATGGCTACACCTTC. It translates to CASRLLGRAAYGYTF. The whole variable domain, filled in from reference TRBV11-2 and TRBJ1-2, reads EAGVAQSPRYKIIEKRQSVAFWCNPISGHATLYWYQQILGQGPKLLIQFQNNGVVDDSQLPKDRFSAERLKGVDSTLKIQPAKLEDSAVYLCASRLLGRAAYGYTFGSGTRLTVV.

The chain couples TRBV5-6 to TRBJ2-5; 12 bases map to TRBD2. Germline V CDR1 and CDR2: SGHDT, YYEEEE. V lost 0 bases and J lost 6; bases outside the gene matches: 3. The CDR3 totals 15 residues. CDR3 amino acids: CASSLGLAGGKTQYF. CDR3 in DNA: TGTGCCAGCAGCTTGGGGCTAGCGGGGGGGAAGACCCAGTACTTC.

CDR3 sequence reads: CASSSGQPYNEQFF. The DNA for the CDR3 is TGTGCCAGCAGCTCGGGACAGCCCTACAATGAGCAGTTCTTC. The rearrangement joins TRBV5-4 to TRBJ2-1; 7 nucleotides line up with TRBD1. From germline, CDR1 is SGHNT and CDR2 YYREEE (reference sequence). The CDR3 contains 14 residues. Germline trimming cut 3 bases from V and 2 bases from J; bases unmatched to any gene: 2.

This chain links TRBV11-3 with TRBJ2-7, with TRBD1 identical over 7 bases. The CDR3 runs 16 residues. V was clipped by 4 bases and J by 3 bases; unmatched bases: 12. CDR1 and CDR2 (germline): SGHNT, YENEEA. For the CDR3, the DNA is TGTGCCAGCAGCTGGTACTCCCGGGACAGCTACTACGAGCAGTACTTC. It is translated as CASSWYSRDSYYEQYF. The full variable domain, rest sourced from reference TRBV11-3 and TRBJ2-7, is EAGVVQSPRYKIIEKKQPVAFWCNPISGHNTLYWYLQNLGQGPELLIRYENEEAVDDSQLPKDRFSAERLKGVDSTLKIQPAELGDSAVYLCASSWYSRDSYYEQYFGPGTRLTVT.

The CDR3 loop is CASSLVGRLDEQYF. The CDR3 nucleotides read TGTGCCAGCAGCTTAGTTGGCCGTCTGGACGAGCAGTACTTC. The V gene is TRBV7-2, the J gene TRBJ2-7, with D unclear. Trimming left V 1 base short and J 5 bases short, with 12 bases between. Germline CDR1 SGHTA, CDR2 FQGNSA. The CDR3 contains 14 residues.

The rearrangement links TRBV6-5 to TRBJ2-1, with 9 nucleotides matching TRBD2. The V gene's germline CDR1 is MNHEY and CDR2 SVGAGI. V lost 2 bases and J lost 8; bases outside the gene matches: 10. The CDR3 covers 16 residues. The CDR3 nucleotides are TGTGCCAGCAGTTACCCCACCCGCGGGGGGGCCTATGAGCAGTTCTTC. Protein sequence: CASSYPTRGGAYEQFF.

The chain is built from TRBV27 and TRBJ2-3, with D tentatively TRBD2 (7 bases). The germline CDR1 and CDR2 sequences are MNHEY and SMNVEV (reference sequence). This CDR3 has 15 amino acids. Trimming removed 2 bases from V and 6 bases from J, with 15 bases in between. The CDR3 loop reads CASSLGWGGADTQYF. In DNA, the CDR3 is TGTGCCAGCAGTTTAGGGTGGGGGGGCGCGGATACGCAGTATTTT.

There are a few counts of this clone. The chain has TRBV6-5 and TRBJ2-7; possibly TRBD2 for D (6 bases). The CDR3 loop spans 11 amino acids. Trimming stripped 6 bases from V and 6 bases from J, with 9 bases between. CDR1 is MNHEY and CDR2 is SVGAGI in the germline V gene. The CDR3 loop reads CASRGGFEQYF. CDR3 sequence (DNA): TGTGCCAGCAGGGGAGGATTCGAGCAGTACTTC.

This chain joins TRBV10-3 and TRBJ2-3; TRBD2 aligns across 7 bases. The germline V gene encodes CDR1 ENHRY and CDR2 SYGVKD. Losses at the gene ends were 7 bases for V and 2 bases for J; bases not matched to a gene: 9. This CDR3 has 15 amino acids. The CDR3 region has the DNA TGTGCCATCAACCTACCGGGACTACCCACAGATACGCAGTATTTT. Translated, it gives CAINLPGLPTDTQYF.

The rearrangement uses TRBV15 and TRBJ2-4; D might be TRBD1 (5 bases). The CDR3 loop spans 19 amino acids. V was clipped by 0 bases and J by 0 bases, with 18 bases between them. Germline V lookup: CDR1 LNHNV, CDR2 YYDKDF (reference sequence). The CDR3 loop reads CATSRERGKPGGAKNIQYF. The CDR3 region has the DNA TGTGCCACCAGCAGAGAAAGGGGTAAACCGGGTGGAGCCAAAAACATTCAGTACTTC.

This chain links TRBV29-1 with TRBJ1-1; 7 bases align to TRBD1. The CDR3 runs 13 residues. Trimming at V came to 2 bases and at J to 0 bases, leaving 0 bases not matched to a gene. CDR1 and CDR2 (germline): SQVTM, ANQGSEA. The CDR3 sequence is CSVETGVNTEAFF. The CDR3 DNA is TGCAGCGTTGAAACAGGGGTGAACACTGAAGCTTTCTTT.

The sample holds one count of this clone. The chain is built from TRBV28 and TRBJ1-2; D not resolved. The CDR3 covers 14 residues. The V end lost 7 bases, the J end lost 6 bases, and 18 bases lay between the germline ends. Per the germline V gene, CDR1 is MDHEN and CDR2 is SYDVKM. The CDR3 sequence is CASKLPSASNGYTF. The CDR3 DNA follows: TGTGCCAGCAAACTTCCCAGCGCCTCGAATGGCTACACCTTC.

CDR3: CASSLDVSGSPGDTQYF. The CDR3 bases are TGTGCCAGCAGCTTAGACGTTAGCGGGTCTCCCGGAGATACGCAGTATTTT. The chain is built from TRBV7-9 and TRBJ2-3; 7 nucleotides agree with TRBD2. CDR1 and CDR2 from the germline V gene are SEHNR and FQNEAQ (reference sequence). This CDR3 contains 17 residues. V trimming: 1 base; J trimming: 5 bases; junction bases outside the gene matches: 12.

The genes are TRBV5-4 and TRBJ1-3, with D unclear. Germline CDR1 SGHNT, CDR2 YYREEE (reference sequence). Trimming took off 3 bases at V and 0 bases at J, with 10 bases between the two ends. The CDR3 is 15 residues long. CDR3 DNA: TGTGCCAGCAGCTCAGGCACCTACTCTGGAAACACCATATATTTT. As protein: CASSSGTYSGNTIYF.

This clone has more than one count but fewer than ten. The rearrangement links TRBV29-1 to TRBJ2-3; weak D call: TRBD1 (5 bases). V lost 7 bases to trimming and J lost 1 base, with 15 bases between them. Germline V CDR1 and CDR2: SQVTM, ANQGSEA. The CDR3 sequence is 14 residues long. The CDR3 loop is CSAGAGLGTDTQYF. CDR3 sequence (DNA): TGCAGCGCCGGAGCAGGGCTCGGCACAGATACGCAGTATTTT.

This clone came up once. The chain joins TRBV10-3 to TRBJ2-1, with 12 bases aligning to TRBD1. J gave up 6 bases and V 6 bases, and 6 bases lay outside the gene matches. Germline values: CDR1 ENHRY, CDR2 SYGVKD. This CDR3 region has 15 residues. CDR3 coding DNA: TGTGCCATCAGGCCGGGACAGGGGGCGGGCAATGAGCAGTTCTTC. Translating it yields CAIRPGQGAGNEQFF.

This chain connects TRBV27 to TRBJ2-7, with a possible D match to TRBD1 (6 bases). Trimming took off 2 bases at V and 5 bases at J, with 10 bases between the two ends. Looked up from germline, CDR1 is MNHEY and CDR2 is SMNVEV (reference sequence). The CDR3 is 13 residues long. In DNA form, the CDR3 reads TGTGCCAGCAGTTTAGATAGGGGGAACGAGCAGTACTTC. Its translation: CASSLDRGNEQYF.

This clone has only a few counts. CDR3 region: CASRTSYQPQHF. CDR3 DNA sequence: TGTGCCAGCAGGACATCATATCAGCCCCAGCATTTT. J is TRBJ1-5 and V is TRBV7-2, with D uncertain. Germline V CDR1 and CDR2: SGHTA, FQGNSA. The CDR3 has 12 residues. Trimming removed 6 bases from V and 5 bases from J, with 8 bases in between. The full variable domain, with the rest looked up from reference TRBV7-2 and TRBJ1-5, is GAGVSQSPSNKVTEKGKDVELRCDPISGHTALYWYRQSLGQGLEFLIYFQGNSAPDKSGLPSDRFSAERTGGSVSTLTIQRTQQEDSAVYLCASRTSYQPQHFGDGTRLSIL.

V gene TRBV13 combines with J gene TRBJ2-7, with D maybe TRBD2 (7 bases). Germline CDR1 and CDR2: PRHDT and FYEKMQ (reference sequence). The V end lost 2 bases, the J end lost 6 bases, and 20 bases lay between the germline ends. The CDR3 runs 16 residues. Here the CDR3 reads CASSLRGGRRASEQYF. In DNA form, the CDR3 reads TGTGCCAGCAGCTTACGCGGGGGCCGTCGGGCGAGCGAGCAGTACTTC.

V is TRBV7-2 and J is TRBJ1-6; 9 nucleotides match TRBD1. Germline CDR1 is SGHTA and CDR2 is FQGNSA. The CDR3 has 15 amino acids. After removal of 5 bases from V and 9 bases from J, the junction contained 8 bases not matched to a gene. This chain's CDR3 is CASSRAGQGRSPLHF. As DNA, the CDR3 is TGTGCCAGCAGCCGGGCGGGACAGGGTCGTTCACCCCTCCACTTT.

The chain carries TRBV2 and TRBJ1-2, with D maybe TRBD1 (5 bases). Deletions cut 3 bases from V and 10 bases from J, with 12 bases between. Germline V gives CDR1 SNHLY, CDR2 FYNNEI. This CDR3 region has 12 residues. DNA of the CDR3: TGTGCCAGCAGTGAGTCAGGGCGTCCCTACACCTTC. It yields the protein CASSESGRPYTF.

The chain carries TRBV10-2 and TRBJ1-6, with D possibly being TRBD1 (5 bases). The CDR3 spans 15 residues. Germline V gene lookup returns CDR1 WSHSY and CDR2 SAAADI. V lost 6 bases and J 5 bases, leaving 14 bases between the germline ends. The CDR3 protein is CASRPRAQDNSPLHF. The CDR3 DNA is TGCGCCAGCAGGCCCAGGGCCCAAGATAATTCACCCCTCCACTTT.

V gene TRBV15 combines with J gene TRBJ2-3; tentatively, D is TRBD2 (5 bases). Looked up from germline, CDR1 is LNHNV and CDR2 is YYDKDF (reference sequence). V lost 3 bases to trimming and J lost 4 bases, with 20 bases between them. The CDR3 sequence is 17 residues long. The CDR3, as DNA: TGTGCCACCAGCAGGGGCAGGACTCTCGGACCACCAGATACGCAGTATTTT. It encodes CATSRGRTLGPPDTQYF. Full variable domain (rest looked up from reference TRBV15 and TRBJ2-3): DAMVIQNPRYQVTQFGKPVTLSCSQTLNHNVMYWYQQKSSQAPKLLFHYYDKDFNNEADTPDNFQSRRPNTSFCFLDIRSPGLGDTAMYLCATSRGRTLGPPDTQYFGPGTRLTVL.